The subject of this entry is one TCR beta chain. Its antigen is undetermined. A multiplex PCR was run with 60 Vbeta primers and 13 Jbeta primers. Sequencing was performed with immunoSEQ multiplex PCR; in TCRdb, only in-frame clones are kept and a portion is missing. This sample has 100,000 to 120,000 clones, with 60% to 85% found just once. The sample comes from a study of cytomegalovirus exposure and HLA in healthy donors. Study outcomes and limitations: In vitro data verified three CMV-associated chains as specific for CMV antigens.

Looked up from germline, CDR1 is SGHDT and CDR2 is YYEEEE. Trimming cost V 3 bases and J 0 bases, with 19 bases left between them. CDR3 size: 18 residues. This chain connects TRBV5-6 to TRBJ1-5, with a tentative D call TRBD1 (5 bases). This clonotype was obtained from a woman aged 25 to 45 in good health and CMV-seronegative. The source material was PBMCs. CDR3 loop: CASSSTRSRQTSNQPQHF. Here the CDR3 DNA reads TGTGCCAGCAGCTCAACACGGTCCCGACAGACTAGCAATCAGCCCCAGCATTTT. Using reference TRBV5-6 and TRBJ1-5 for the parts outside the CDR3, the full variable domain is DAGVTQSPTHLIKTRGQQVTLRCSPKSGHDTVSWYQQALGQGPQFIFQYYEEEERQRGNFPDRFSGHQFPNYSSELNVNALLLGDSALYLCASSSTRSRQTSNQPQHFGDGTRLSIL.